This TCR beta chain was observed in a study of blood T cell repertoires in COVID-19. Data came from immunoSEQ multiplex PCR; TCRdb stores just in-frame clones and leaves some out. The table has around 400,000 clones, approximately 91% seen once. Germline assignment: CDR1 SNHLY and CDR2 FYNNEI. The V gene lost 7 bases and the J gene lost 0 bases, with 14 bases spanning the gap. This CDR3 is built from 15 residues. The sequencing input was PBMCs or T cells enriched from blood (not recorded which). The clonotype was recovered from a woman aged 40 to 50 who had been exposed to COVID-19. The chain has TRBV2 and TRBJ2-3; D possibly corresponds to TRBD2 (6 bases). CDR3 residues: CASTGRGGSTDTQYF. The CDR3 region has the DNA TGTGCCAGCACGGGGCGGGGTGGTAGCACAGATACGCAGTATTTT.